A selection of T cell receptor beta chains follows, all from one sample in a study of blood T cells in healthy people across ages. MiXCR, applied by TCRdb to the 5' RACE reads, yields one record per CDR3 protein. Here the sample spans 1.5 million to 2 million distinct CDR3 sequences, approximately 40% being singletons. The sequenced sample consisted of blood. These receptors all come from a human donor in good health. CDR3s include the opening cysteine and the closing phenylalanine or tryptophan. A D gene is named only where the DNA matches it firmly. Clone size appears in some rows only: once, few, many, or a class for an expanded clone.

j_call d_call v_call clone_size cdr3_aa cdr3_nt
TRBJ1-2 TRBD1 TRBV20-1 few CSAMTGGYGYTF TGCAGTGCTATGACAGGGGGCTATGGCTACACCTTC
TRBJ1-1 - TRBV20-1 - CSARDGGDEAFF TGCAGTGCTAGAGATGGGGGGGATGAAGCTTTCTTT
TRBJ2-1 TRBD2 TRBV6-6 - CASSKGLAGNYNEQFF TGTGCCAGCAGCAAAGGACTAGCGGGGAATTACAATGAGCAGTTCTTC
TRBJ1-1 TRBD1 TRBV7-2 - CVSSSQGGWGTEAFF TGTGTCAGCAGCTCCCAGGGGGGGTGGGGCACTGAAGCTTTCTTT
TRBJ2-7 - TRBV5-5 - CASRLGAVMGYEQYF TGTGCCAGCCGCCTCGGGGCCGTCATGGGATACGAGCAGTACTTC
TRBJ2-7 - TRBV29-1 - CSVETGKGDEQYF TGCAGCGTTGAAACCGGGAAAGGGGACGAGCAGTACTTC
TRBJ2-3 - TRBV12-3/TRBV12-4 - CASTPTGGSDTQYF TGTGCCAGCACCCCCACCGGGGGCTCAGATACGCAGTATTTT
TRBJ1-2 - TRBV7-2 once CASSLGGGPSDTF TGTGCCAGCAGCTTAGGGGGGGGACCTTCAGACACCTTC
TRBJ2-7 - TRBV4-1 once CASSQVLEGSHEQYF TGCGCCAGCAGCCAAGTACTAGAGGGGTCCCACGAGCAGTACTTC
TRBJ2-5 - TRBV7-9 - CASSLARLGAIQETQYF TGTGCCAGCAGCTTAGCGCGTCTCGGGGCGATCCAAGAGACCCAGTACTTC
TRBJ2-4 - TRBV5-1 - CASSLEGVHGEQYF TGCGCCAGCAGCTTGGAAGGAGTTCATGGGGAGCAGTACTTC
TRBJ2-1 TRBD2 TRBV5-5 few CASSLLVSGGANEQFF TGTGCCAGCAGCTTGTTAGTTAGCGGGGGGGCCAATGAGCAGTTCTTC
TRBJ2-1 TRBD2 TRBV7-3 few CASSPLGGGASNEQFF TGTGCCAGCAGCCCCCTCGGCGGGGGGGCTTCCAATGAGCAGTTCTTC
TRBJ2-5 TRBD1 TRBV7-3 - CASSIGTGKGETQYF TGTGCCAGCAGTATCGGGACAGGGAAGGGCGAGACCCAGTACTTC
TRBJ1-2 - TRBV20-1 few CSARVRLSSLRDGYTF TGCAGTGCTAGAGTTCGTCTCAGCTCTCTTAGGGATGGCTACACCTTC
TRBJ1-1 - TRBV5-1 few CASSVFISGGTGAFF TGCGCCAGCAGTGTGTTTATTTCGGGGGGCACCGGAGCTTTCTTT
TRBJ2-5 - TRBV5-5 few CASSRDFTVETQYF TGTGCCAGCAGCAGGGATTTTACGGTGGAGACCCAGTACTTC
TRBJ2-7 - TRBV6-6 - CAGKAPQGGTYEQYF TGTGCCGGCAAGGCCCCCCAGGGGGGAACTTACGAGCAGTACTTC
TRBJ1-6 - TRBV7-3 many CASSSDGYNSPLHF TGTGCCAGCAGCTCCGATGGGTATAATTCACCCCTCCACTTT
TRBJ2-1 TRBD1 TRBV7-2 few CASSRQGIGDEQFF TGTGCCAGCTCAAGACAGGGGATAGGGGATGAGCAGTTCTTC
TRBJ2-1 TRBD2 TRBV6-5 - CASSYFRGGTNEQFF TGTGCCAGCAGTTACTTTCGCGGGGGGACCAATGAGCAGTTCTTC
TRBJ2-3 - TRBV12-3/TRBV12-4 - CASSPGKDTQYF TGTGCCAGCAGCCCAGGGAAGGATACGCAGTATTTT
TRBJ2-5 TRBD1 TRBV5-1 - CASSMNSDRGETQYF TGCGCCAGCAGCATGAATTCGGACAGGGGAGAGACCCAGTACTTC
TRBJ1-1 - TRBV7-9 few CASSSLLENTEAFF TGTGCCAGCAGCTCCCTTCTAGAGAACACTGAAGCTTTCTTT
TRBJ2-7 - TRBV20-1 many CSDTDKVGYEQYF TGCAGTGACACGGACAAAGTCGGATACGAGCAGTACTTC
TRBJ2-7 TRBD1 TRBV27 - CASSLSWWGQTYEQYF TGTGCCAGCAGTTTATCGTGGTGGGGACAGACCTACGAGCAGTACTTC
TRBJ1-1 TRBD1 TRBV27 few CASSFFPDRGNTEAFF TGTGCCAGCAGTTTCTTCCCGGACAGGGGGAACACTGAAGCTTTCTTT
TRBJ1-2 - TRBV29-1 few CSVLGPGPGNVPRGYTF TGCAGCGTTCTGGGCCCGGGCCCCGGGAACGTCCCAAGGGGCTACACCTTC
TRBJ2-7 - TRBV4-1 - CASSQEMGSEQYF TGCGCCAGCAGCCAAGAGATGGGAAGCGAGCAGTACTTC